The 16 T cell receptor beta chains in this list originate from one sample, sequenced in a study of T cell repertoires in cytomegalovirus infection. Their antigens are not known. TCRdb re-called the reads with MiXCR, one entry per CDR3 protein. The repertoire consists of about a million distinct CDR3 sequences, with roughly 30% occurring once and the leading ten covering around an eighth. The specimen was cultured CD8+ T cells from PBMCs, collected from culture after CMV antigen stimulation. These receptors all come from a human donor in good health (CMV status not recorded). Some clones in this sample may be carry-over from other donors' samples.

This clonotype was counted only a few times. The genes are TRBV19 and TRBJ1-6; 11 nucleotides align to TRBD1. With V trimmed by 5 bases and J by 10 bases, 10 bases remained unmatched. In germline, CDR1 is LNHDA, CDR2 SQIVND (reference sequence). This CDR3 region has 16 residues. The chain's CDR3 is CASSLIPGQGESPLHF. Here the CDR3 DNA reads TGTGCCAGTAGTCTTATACCGGGACAGGGGGAATCACCCCTCCACTTT.

The chain recombines TRBV6-5 with TRBJ1-2; no clear D. Germline V gene data show CDR1 as MNHEY and CDR2 as SVGAGI. Trimming removed 0 bases from V and 4 bases from J, with 15 bases in between. CDR3 size: 16 residues. CDR3 amino acids: CASSYSSARDAYGYTF. In DNA, the CDR3 is TGTGCCAGCAGTTACTCGTCGGCGAGGGATGCCTATGGCTACACCTTC.

This clonotype was seen more than once but under ten times. The CDR3 DNA reads TGTGCCAGCAGTCTAACATATAGACAGGGAACGAACACCGGGGAGCTGTTTTTT. It is translated as CASSLTYRQGTNTGELFF. The genes are TRBV27 and TRBJ2-2; 7 bases map to TRBD1. Germline V CDR1 and CDR2: MNHEY, SMNVEV (reference sequence). The J segment lost 0 bases and the V segment lost 5 bases, leaving 12 bases of the junction unmatched. This CDR3 is built from 18 residues.

In this sample, this clonotype turned up a few times. The gene calls are TRBV7-3 and TRBJ2-7; D call uncertain. The V gene's germline CDR1 is SGHTA and CDR2 FQGTGA. V was clipped by 6 bases and J by 3 bases, with 6 bases between them. This CDR3 contains 11 residues. CDR3: CASRESYEQYV. The CDR3 coding sequence is TGTGCCAGCAGGGAGAGCTACGAGCAGTACGTC.

The rearrangement joins TRBV4-3 to TRBJ1-5, with D unresolved. The germline gives CDR1 LGHNA, CDR2 YSLEER. The V gene lost 0 bases and the J gene lost 5 bases, with 14 bases spanning the gap. CDR3 length equals 16 residues. This CDR3 is CASSQEEVSGDQPQHF. The DNA for the CDR3 is TGCGCCAGCAGCCAAGAGGAGGTTTCGGGCGATCAGCCCCAGCATTTT.

This clonotype was counted only a few times. The chain carries TRBV5-6 and TRBJ1-1, with D possibly being TRBD1 (6 bases). The CDR3 contains 13 residues. Germline-derived CDR1 and CDR2 are SGHDT and YYEEEE. Trimming left V 4 bases short and J 3 bases short, with 10 bases between. CDR3 loop: CASSRKGDTEAFF. The CDR3 DNA follows: TGTGCCAGCAGCCGGAAGGGGGACACTGAAGCTTTCTTT.

The gene calls are TRBV4-3 and TRBJ2-1, with 11 positions matching TRBD2. The CDR3 has 18 amino acids. Germline CDR1 reads LGHNA; CDR2 reads YSLEER. Trimming at V came to 3 bases and at J to 5 bases, leaving 12 bases not matched to a gene. The CDR3 nucleotides are TGCGCCAGCAGCCAGACACCCCCTACACTAGCGGGGGACAATGAGCAGTTCTTC. Protein sequence: CASSQTPPTLAGDNEQFF.

The chain is built from TRBV7-9 and TRBJ2-4; tentative D call: TRBD2 (5 bases). This CDR3 is built from 16 residues. V lost 7 bases to trimming and J lost 0 bases, with 16 bases between them. Germline V gene sequence: CDR1 SEHNR, CDR2 FQNEAQ (reference sequence). CDR3 amino acids: CASTWSGAAAKNIQYF. CDR3 DNA: TGTGCCAGCACCTGGAGCGGAGCGGCAGCCAAAAACATTCAGTACTTC.

The chain recombines TRBV6-6 with TRBJ1-6; tentative D call: TRBD1 (5 bases). CDR1 and CDR2 (germline): MNHNY, SVGAGI (reference sequence). The CDR3 extends over 17 amino acids. V was cut by 6 bases and J by 5 bases, with 20 bases left in between. The CDR3 DNA is TGTGCCAGCAGATCCACCGGGACTGAGGGGAATAATTCACCCCTCCACTTT. Protein product: CASRSTGTEGNNSPLHF.

The sample holds a few counts of this clonotype. In nucleotides, the CDR3 is TGTGCCAGCAGCCTCAATCCGGGCGTGGACGTAGCTAACTATGGCTACACCTTC. Encoded protein: CASSLNPGVDVANYGYTF. The V and J genes are TRBV7-3 and TRBJ1-2; D unresolved. This CDR3 region has 18 residues. The V and J ends lost 5 bases and 0 bases respectively, with 22 bases between them. Germline CDR1 reads SGHTA; CDR2 reads FQGTGA.

This clonotype was detected only a few times. This chain joins TRBV5-7 and TRBJ2-1; maybe TRBD2 (5 bases). TRBV5-7 is known as an ORF, though its function is uncertain. V lost 5 bases and J lost 6, with 18 bases in between. The CDR3 consists of 15 residues. In DNA form, the CDR3 reads TGTGCCAGCAGTAGCGCGGCAAGTAAGGGCAATGAGCAGTTCTTC. Translation gives CASSSAASKGNEQFF.

This clonotype was counted only a few times. The J gene is TRBJ2-7, the V gene TRBV28, with D possibly being TRBD2 (6 bases). The germline gives CDR1 MDHEN, CDR2 SYDVKM. This CDR3 contains 16 residues. Trimming removed 3 bases from V and 0 bases from J, with 15 bases in between. This CDR3 is CASSFLRRGCSYEQYV. In DNA form, the CDR3 reads TGTGCCAGCAGTTTTCTCCGGCGGGGCTGCTCCTACGAGCAGTACGTC.

The rearrangement uses TRBV25-1 and TRBJ1-2; 7 bases map to TRBD1. This CDR3 comprises 13 residues. The V gene's germline CDR1 is MGHDK and CDR2 SYGVNS. V shed 3 bases, J shed 4 bases, and the junction held 2 bases outside the gene matches. CDR3 sequence reads: CASSDRGFYGYTF. The CDR3 DNA sequence: TGTGCCAGCAGTGACAGGGGGTTCTATGGCTACACCTTC.

The chain is built from TRBV7-9 and TRBJ2-1; tentatively, D is TRBD2 (6 bases). The germline V gene has CDR1 SEHNR and CDR2 FQNEAQ (reference sequence). CDR3 size: 17 residues. Trimming left V 5 bases short and J 6 bases short, with 23 bases between. This chain's CDR3 is CASSQPTSTLGGNEQFF. The CDR3 region has the DNA TGTGCCAGCAGCCAGCCCACTAGCACCCTTGGGGGCAATGAGCAGTTCTTC.

This clonotype was observed a handful of times. The J gene is TRBJ2-3, the V gene TRBV2; TRBD2 matches 9 bases. Looked up from germline, CDR1 is SNHLY and CDR2 is FYNNEI. The V and J ends lost 8 bases and 2 bases, in that order; junction bases with no gene match: 8. The CDR3 totals 15 residues. This CDR3 reads CASPTLAGFTDTQYF. For the CDR3, the DNA is TGTGCCAGCCCTACTCTAGCGGGGTTCACAGATACGCAGTATTTT.

The chain recombines TRBV28 with TRBJ2-1; D remains unclear. V was pared by 5 bases and J by 2 bases, with 16 bases between. CDR3 length: 16 residues. Germline V CDR1 and CDR2: MDHEN, SYDVKM. CDR3 loop: CASSGSRLRAYNEQFF. The CDR3 bases are TGTGCCAGCAGTGGGTCGCGGTTAAGGGCCTACAATGAGCAGTTCTTC.